This T cell receptor (beta chain) was retrieved from a study of T cells expressing NK-cell markers. Points from the study as a whole: Where several donors were concerned, these clonotypes also led the CD3+CD56-NKG2C+ fraction. About 1.0-7.0% of CD8+ T cells in more than five donors belonged to dominant NKG2C+ clonotypes.

Points on this clonotype: Antigen: not known.

Making the TCR beta cDNA relied on 5'RACE template switching with UMIs. After re-calling the 5' RACE reads, TCRdb lists one entry per CDR3 protein, DNA absent. The clone table shows around 470,000 distinct CDR3 sequences, with the ten largest holding 1.4%. The sequencing sample was made of blood T cells: a sorted CD56 or NKG2C T cell subset, CD4+ or CD8+ T cells, or bulk PBMC T cells (not recorded which). The clonotype originates from a woman aged 50 to 60 in good health.

The CDR3: CASSRTEETQYF. The V gene is TRBV5-1, the J gene TRBJ2-5; TCRdb gives TRBD1 as the D gene, but with no DNA this cannot be confirmed. CDR3 size: 12 residues. CDR1 is SGHRS and CDR2 is YFSETQ in the germline V gene.